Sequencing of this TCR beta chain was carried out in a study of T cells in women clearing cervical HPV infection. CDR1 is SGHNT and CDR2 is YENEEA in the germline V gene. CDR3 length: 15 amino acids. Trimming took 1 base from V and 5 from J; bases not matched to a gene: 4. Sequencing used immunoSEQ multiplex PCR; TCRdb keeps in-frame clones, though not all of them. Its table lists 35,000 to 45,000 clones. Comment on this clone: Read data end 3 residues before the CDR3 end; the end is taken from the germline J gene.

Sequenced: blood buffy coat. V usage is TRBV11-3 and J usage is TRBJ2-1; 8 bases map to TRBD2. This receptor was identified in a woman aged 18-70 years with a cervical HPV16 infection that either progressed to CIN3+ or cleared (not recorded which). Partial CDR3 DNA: TGTGCCAGCAGCTTAGCCAGCGGGAGAGACAATGAG. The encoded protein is CASSLASGRDNE. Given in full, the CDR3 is CASSLASGRDNEQFF.